Detailed here is one TCR beta chain. These data come from a study of metastatic and nonmetastatic thyroid tumors. Background on the study: The authors compared repertoires across blood and tumor or nodule tissue from malignant and benign thyroid patients.

MiXCR was used by TCRdb to re-call the PCR reads. This repertoire shows about 40,000 clones, about 10% found once; its top ten account for 20% to 25%. The entire patient cohort was treatment-naive prior to thyroid surgery. The TCR sequence derives from a female donor with papillary thyroid cancer or a benign thyroid nodule (not recorded which). Some clones in this sample may be carry-over from other donors' samples. Sample: blood.

CDR3 residues: CASSFGRVVGSNQPQHF. The CDR3 region has the DNA TGTGCCAGCAGCTTCGGGCGGGTGGTGGGGAGCAATCAGCCCCAGCATTTT. V is TRBV11-1 and J is TRBJ1-5; D call uncertain. The CDR3 contains 17 residues. Per the germline V gene, CDR1 is SGHAT and CDR2 is FQDESV (reference sequence). V lost 3 bases and J 1 base, leaving 16 bases between the germline ends.